Each of the 8 T cell receptor beta chains below was sequenced from the same sample in a study of response to subunit inactivated influenza vaccine. TCRdb itself ran the RT-PCR reads through MiXCR, one entry per CDR3 protein. The sample shows roughly 160,000 distinct CDR3 sequences, 11% of them seen only once. The sequences come from non-naive T cells sorted from PBMCs, collected roughly 46 days after vaccination. These receptors were obtained from a man between 50 and 59 years old who received an inactivated influenza vaccine.

Only a few counts were recorded for this clonotype. CDR3 DNA: TGTGCCAGCAGCGGACTAGCGAGGGAGACCCAGTACTTC. This encodes CASSGLARETQYF. The chain joins TRBV12-3 or TRBV12-4 to TRBJ2-5; TRBD2 aligns across 9 bases. The CDR3 spans 13 residues. Trimming removed 6 bases from V and 5 bases from J; junction bases left unmatched: 4.

The gene calls are TRBV14 and TRBJ2-7; D could derive from TRBD1 or TRBD2 (5 bases each). The CDR3 is made up of 12 amino acids. Germline CDR1 SGHDN, CDR2 FVKESK. V shed 8 bases and J shed 7 bases, with 15 bases lying between them. The DNA of the CDR3 is TGTGCCAGCCGGGCCGAGGGGAGTGAGCAGTACTTC. Protein product: CASRAEGSEQYF.

The V call is TRBV20-1, the J call TRBJ1-6; perhaps TRBD1 as D (6 bases). This CDR3 has 11 residues. CDR1 DFQATT and CDR2 SNEGSKA come from the germline V gene (reference sequence). The CDR3 loop reads CMGGPGAPLHF. The DNA of the CDR3 is TGCATGGGGGGCCCCGGGGCACCCCTCCACTTT.

This clonotype was seen repeatedly, ten times or more. The chain is built from TRBV27 and TRBJ1-4; D may be TRBD1 (6 bases). From germline, CDR1 is MNHEY and CDR2 SMNVEV (reference sequence). The CDR3 sequence is 14 residues long. Trimming shortened V by 8 bases and J by 2 bases, and 12 bases separated the two germline ends. The CDR3, as DNA: TGTGCCAGCGGGGGCGACAGCACTAATGAAAAACTGTTTTTT. It yields the protein CASGGDSTNEKLFF. The full variable domain, in which reference TRBV27 and TRBJ1-4 provide the parts outside the CDR3, is EAQVTQNPRYLITVTGKKLTVTCSQNMNHEYMSWYRQDPGLGLRQIYYSMNVEVTDKGDVPEGYKVSRKEKRNFPLILESPSPNQTSLYFCASGGDSTNEKLFFGSGTQLSVL.

The CDR3 DNA reads as TGTGCCAGCAGCTCCATCCTAGGACATTACTATGGCTACACCTTC. Protein product: CASSSILGHYYGYTF. The V gene is TRBV7-2, the J gene TRBJ1-2; D possibly corresponds to TRBD1 (5 bases). Germline-derived CDR1 and CDR2 are SGHTA and FQGNSA. The ends were cut back, 4 bases at V and 3 bases at J, with 15 bases in the middle. The CDR3 is 15 amino acids.

This clonotype was picked up many times. The chain employs TRBV7-9 and TRBJ1-5; perhaps TRBD1 as D (6 bases). The germline gives CDR1 SEHNR, CDR2 FQNEAQ (reference sequence). V shed 1 base and J shed 10 bases, with 14 bases lying between them. CDR3 length: 14 amino acids. CDR3 in amino acids: CASSLEGQGHPQHF. As DNA, the CDR3 is TGTGCCAGCAGCTTAGAGGGCCAGGGACATCCCCAGCATTTT.

Ten or more counts support this clonotype. This chain connects TRBV27 to TRBJ2-1; D is unclear. The CDR3 has 16 amino acids. V was shortened by 5 bases and J by 0 bases, with 14 bases between the two germline ends. Germline V gene lookup returns CDR1 MNHEY and CDR2 SMNVEV (reference sequence). CDR3 sequence: CASSKIRAASYNEQFF. As DNA, the CDR3 is TGTGCCAGCAGTAAAATACGCGCGGCCTCCTACAATGAGCAGTTCTTC.

This clonotype showed up just a few times. The genes are TRBV28 and TRBJ1-2, with 8 bases aligning to TRBD1. V shed 6 bases, J shed 6 bases, and the junction held 6 bases outside the gene matches. The length of the CDR3 is 13 residues. CDR1 and CDR2 (germline): MDHEN, SYDVKM. DNA for the CDR3: TGTGCCAGCAGAGAGGACAGGGTCGATGGCTACACCTTC. Translation: CASREDRVDGYTF.